These 10 T cell receptor beta chains originate from one sample sequenced in a study of cytomegalovirus exposure and HLA in healthy donors. The PCR used 60 Vbeta and 13 Jbeta primers. Measured with immunoSEQ multiplex PCR; TCRdb has only the in-frame clones, and not every one. The data contain around 100,000 clones, almost 85% of them seen just once; the ten biggest clones take up around 5.2%. Sequencing was carried out using PBMCs. These receptors came from a woman aged 18 to 35 in good health and CMV-seropositive.

The rearrangement joins TRBV19 to TRBJ2-5; 8 bases are shared with TRBD2. The V gene's germline CDR1 is LNHDA and CDR2 SQIVND (reference sequence). V gave up 5 bases and J gave up 2 bases; unmatched junction bases: 10. The CDR3 runs to 16 residues. The CDR3 loop reads CASSPQGSGAQETQYF. DNA of the CDR3: TGTGCCAGTAGTCCCCAAGGTAGCGGGGCACAAGAGACCCAGTACTTC.

In this sample, this clone turned up a few times. The chain recombines TRBV25-1 with TRBJ2-2, with TRBD1 matching 10 bases. Germline CDR1 MGHDK, CDR2 SYGVNS. Trimming cost V 1 base and J 5 bases; bases outside gene matches: 7. The CDR3 has 17 residues. DNA of the CDR3: TGTGCCAGCAGTGAATCGGCCGGGACAGGGGAAACCGGGGAGCTGTTTTTT. It is translated as CASSESAGTGETGELFF.

The chain carries TRBV7-8 and TRBJ1-5; tentative D call: TRBD1 (6 bases). The CDR3 is 15 amino acids. V lost 4 bases and J 6 bases, leaving 16 bases between the germline ends. Germline V gives CDR1 SGHVS, CDR2 FQNEAQ. CDR3 amino acids: CASSYRDIGIQPQHF. CDR3 bases: TGTGCCAGCAGCTACCGGGACATCGGCATTCAGCCCCAGCATTTT.

This clone was counted a single time. V is TRBV27 and J is TRBJ1-3, with D perhaps matching TRBD1 (6 bases). Germline CDR1 MNHEY, CDR2 SMNVEV (reference sequence). The CDR3 sequence is 14 residues long. Trimming removed 5 bases from V and 2 bases from J, with 10 bases in between. The CDR3 reads CASSPEGAGNTIYF. CDR3 sequence (DNA): TGTGCCAGCAGTCCCGAGGGGGCTGGAAACACCATATATTTT.

V gene TRBV6-5 combines with J gene TRBJ2-1; D may be TRBD1 (6 bases). V was cut by 2 bases and J by 9 bases, with 14 bases left in between. The CDR3 consists of 14 residues. Germline assignment: CDR1 MNHEY and CDR2 SVGAGI. CDR3 coding DNA: TGTGCCAGCAGTTACCGTCAAACAGGGAGTGAGCAGTTCTTC. It codes for CASSYRQTGSEQFF.

This chain joins TRBV27 and TRBJ1-1; weak D call: TRBD1 (5 bases). CDR1 and CDR2 (germline): MNHEY, SMNVEV (reference sequence). This CDR3 has 13 residues. V was clipped by 7 bases and J by 9 bases, with 18 bases between them. CDR3 nucleotide sequence: TGTGCCAGCACCCGGGACTACCTGGGAAAAGCTTTCTTT. Translated, it gives CASTRDYLGKAFF.

The rearrangement links TRBV29-1 to TRBJ2-5; D is uncertain. Germline assignment: CDR1 SQVTM and CDR2 ANQGSEA. Between the trimmed V and J ends, which lost 0 bases and 4 bases, there was a span of 18 bases. The CDR3 sequence is 16 residues long. The chain's CDR3 is CSVEELAVGPLETQYF. CDR3 DNA sequence: TGCAGCGTTGAAGAACTGGCGGTCGGCCCCCTAGAGACCCAGTACTTC.

This chain joins TRBV27 and TRBJ1-2; TRBD1 might be the D (6 bases). V dropped 3 bases and J dropped 4 bases, with 15 bases sitting between them. The CDR3 length is 15 residues. Germline CDR1 is MNHEY and CDR2 is SMNVEV (reference sequence). The CDR3 DNA follows: TGTGCCAGCAGTTTCCCGCGGGGGGCTGGCTATGGCTACACCTTC. It specifies CASSFPRGAGYGYTF.

The chain links TRBV28 to TRBJ2-1; TRBD1 might be the D (5 bases). V was shortened by 9 bases and J by 0 bases, with 9 bases between the two germline ends. Per the germline V gene, CDR1 is MDHEN and CDR2 is SYDVKM. This CDR3 is built from 13 residues. The CDR3 loop is CASQGFSYNEQFF. CDR3 nucleotides: TGTGCCAGTCAGGGCTTCTCCTACAATGAGCAGTTCTTC.

The chain recombines TRBV2 with TRBJ2-7; 12 positions match TRBD2. Unmatched junction bases numbered 12, after V lost 6 bases and J lost 9 bases. This CDR3 spans 15 amino acids. The germline V gene has CDR1 SNHLY and CDR2 FYNNEI. The CDR3 reads CASSFLAGGSGVQYF. For the CDR3, the DNA is TGTGCCAGCAGCTTTCTAGCGGGAGGGTCAGGCGTGCAGTACTTC.